The 24 T cell receptor beta chains below come from one sample, sequenced in a study of blood T cell repertoires in COVID-19. TCRdb keeps only in-frame clones here, not all; method: immunoSEQ multiplex PCR. The sample consists of about 180,000 clones, 75% to 80% of them appearing once. Sequenced sample: peripheral blood. The receptors were sampled from a woman aged 70-85 years with acute or convalescent COVID-19.

The chain joins TRBV4-1 to TRBJ1-1; no clear D gene. The CDR3 has 18 residues. The germline V and J ends were trimmed by 0 bases and 1 base, with 18 bases remaining between them. Germline V gene sequence: CDR1 MGHRA, CDR2 YSYEKL. The CDR3 loop reads CASSQDIARVSRNTEAFF. In DNA, the CDR3 is TGCGCCAGCAGCCAAGATATCGCGAGGGTCTCCCGGAACACTGAAGCTTTCTTT.

The rearrangement joins TRBV5-1 to TRBJ2-7; the match to TRBD2 covers 7 bases. The V gene's germline CDR1 is SGHRS and CDR2 YFSETQ. CDR3 length: 14 amino acids. Trimming at V came to 4 bases and at J to 6 bases, leaving 10 bases not matched to a gene. The CDR3 loop reads CASSGSGLVREQYF. Written as DNA, the CDR3 is TGCGCCAGCAGCGGGTCCGGACTAGTCCGCGAGCAGTACTTC.

The chain has TRBV27 and TRBJ2-3, with TRBD2 matching 10 bases. Per germline, CDR1 MNHEY and CDR2 SMNVEV (reference sequence). CDR3 length equals 16 residues. Losses at the gene ends were 7 bases for V and 4 bases for J; bases not matched to a gene: 11. The CDR3 sequence is CASNSLAGGTADTQYF. The CDR3 nucleotides are TGTGCCAGCAACTCTTTAGCGGGAGGAACAGCAGATACGCAGTATTTT.

The gene calls are TRBV15 and TRBJ1-6, with D uncertain. The germline CDR1 and CDR2 sequences are LNHNV and YYDKDF (reference sequence). CDR3 length: 13 amino acids. Trimming cost V 10 bases and J 3 bases, with 10 bases left between them. In DNA form, the CDR3 reads TGTGCCATCGGCCGGGACTATAATTCACCCCTCCACTTT. It translates to CAIGRDYNSPLHF.

CDR3 DNA sequence: TGTGCCAGCAGCCTTCTTCGGCTAGCGGGAGAAGAGACCCAGTACTTC. Translated, it gives CASSLLRLAGEETQYF. The chain carries TRBV3-1 (or the pseudogene TRBV3-2) and TRBJ2-5; TRBD2 matches at 10 bases. Trimming removed 4 bases from V and 3 bases from J; junction bases left unmatched: 8. Germline V gene sequence: CDR1 LGHDT, CDR2 YNNKEL (reference sequence). The CDR3 is 16 amino acids.

CDR3 in DNA: TGTGCCAGCAGTGAAGGGGGGAGCCCCACAGATACGCAGTATTTT. This translates into CASSEGGSPTDTQYF. The rearrangement links TRBV25-1 to TRBJ2-3; possibly TRBD2 for D (6 bases). Per the germline V gene, CDR1 is MGHDK and CDR2 is SYGVNS. CDR3 length equals 15 residues. The V end was cut by 2 bases, the J end by 2 bases, with 11 bases between.

Many counts were recorded for this clone. The rearrangement uses TRBV7-3 and TRBJ2-7; possibly TRBD2 for D (6 bases). V gave up 2 bases and J gave up 5 bases, with 10 bases separating them. Germline CDR1 SGHTA, CDR2 FQGTGA. The CDR3 runs 13 residues. The CDR3 protein is CASSLGGWNEQYF. The CDR3, as DNA: TGTGCCAGCAGCTTAGGGGGGTGGAACGAGCAGTACTTC. Full variable domain (rest looked up from reference TRBV7-3 and TRBJ2-7): GAGVSQTPSNKVTEKGKYVELRCDPISGHTALYWYRQSLGQGPEFLIYFQGTGAADDSGLPNDRFFAVRPEGSVSTLKIQRTERGDSAVYLCASSLGGWNEQYFGPGTRLTVT.

J is TRBJ1-4 and V is TRBV29-1; D unclear. The CDR3 runs 16 residues. Trimming took off 0 bases at V and 7 bases at J, with 18 bases between the two ends. Germline CDR1 SQVTM, CDR2 ANQGSEA. The CDR3 is CSVEDARGGDLEKLFF. Written as DNA, the CDR3 is TGCAGCGTTGAAGACGCCCGGGGTGGAGACCTTGAAAAACTGTTTTTT.

This clone was detected once. V gene TRBV9 combines with J gene TRBJ1-1; possibly TRBD1 for D (6 bases). Germline values: CDR1 SGDLS, CDR2 YYNGEE. Trimming removed 3 bases at V and 7 bases at J, with 13 bases between. CDR3 length equals 13 residues. The CDR3 spells CASSARMDSEAFF. The DNA of the CDR3 is TGTGCCAGCAGCGCGCGAATGGACAGTGAAGCTTTCTTT. The variable domain in full, completed from reference TRBV9 and TRBJ1-1, reads DSGVTQTPKHLITATGQRVTLRCSPRSGDLSVYWYQQSLDQGLQFLIQYYNGEERAKGNILERFSAQQFPDLHSELNLSSLELGDSALYFCASSARMDSEAFFGQGTRLTVV.

V usage is TRBV7-9 and J usage is TRBJ2-7; no clear D. V lost 4 bases and J 3 bases, leaving 7 bases between the germline ends. The CDR3 runs 12 residues. The germline V gene has CDR1 SEHNR and CDR2 FQNEAQ (reference sequence). Here the CDR3 reads CASSSSGYEQYF. CDR3 DNA: TGTGCCAGCAGCTCTTCAGGCTACGAGCAGTACTTC.

V and J are TRBV27 and TRBJ2-3; D possibly corresponds to TRBD2 (5 bases). V lost 4 bases and J 1 base, leaving 18 bases between the germline ends. Germline CDR1 MNHEY, CDR2 SMNVEV (reference sequence). This CDR3 region has 17 residues. DNA of the CDR3: TGTGCCAGCAGTTGGAGAAGAGGGAGCGGCGGCACAGATACGCAGTATTTT. Residues: CASSWRRGSGGTDTQYF.

The V and J genes are TRBV11-2 and TRBJ2-3, with D unclear. V was trimmed by 3 bases and J by 5 bases, leaving 3 bases between them. CDR1 SGHAT and CDR2 FQNNGV come from the germline V gene. The CDR3 contains 11 residues. CDR3 DNA: TGTGCCAGCAGCTTTAAAGATACGCAGTATTTT. The encoded protein is CASSFKDTQYF.

The rearrangement uses TRBV6-6 and TRBJ1-1, with D uncertain. This CDR3 comprises 11 residues. V was trimmed by 10 bases and J by 1 base, leaving 7 bases between them. Germline assignment: CDR1 MNHNY and CDR2 SVGAGI (reference sequence). CDR3 region: CAIHTNTEAFF. The DNA of the CDR3 is TGTGCCATACATACGAACACTGAAGCTTTCTTT.

The V and J genes are TRBV15 and TRBJ2-1; TRBD1 is a possible D gene (5 bases). The CDR3 is 15 amino acids. V lost 4 bases and J lost 0, with 10 bases in between. Per the germline V gene, CDR1 is LNHNV and CDR2 is YYDKDF (reference sequence). CDR3 protein: CATSTDRISYNEQFF. The CDR3, as DNA: TGTGCCACCAGCACAGACAGAATCTCCTACAATGAGCAGTTCTTC.

Concerning this clone itself: At the DNA level, this CDR3 is encoded by other sequences in the same sample as well. This chain links TRBV5-1 with TRBJ2-2; D is possibly TRBD1 (5 bases). This CDR3 is 16 amino acids long. Trimming cost V 0 bases and J 2 bases, with 11 bases left between them. Germline V gene lookup returns CDR1 SGHRS and CDR2 YFSETQ. Written as DNA, the CDR3 is TGCGCCAGCAGCTTGGCCGGTCAGGGTAACACCGGGGAGCTGTTTTTT. This codes for CASSLAGQGNTGELFF.

This clone was found a few times. The chain carries TRBV27 and TRBJ2-1; tentatively, D is TRBD2 (6 bases). In germline, CDR1 is MNHEY, CDR2 SMNVEV (reference sequence). V was trimmed by 7 bases and J by 1 base, leaving 20 bases between them. The CDR3 has 17 amino acids. CDR3 sequence (DNA): TGTGCCAGCACTTCCGTCGACCCGGCGGGATCCTACAATGAGCAGTTCTTC. Translation gives CASTSVDPAGSYNEQFF.

This clone occurred a few times. The chain combines TRBV19 with TRBJ1-4; D is ambiguous. The CDR3 totals 14 residues. V lost 5 bases to trimming and J lost 7 bases, with 14 bases between them. Germline V gene data show CDR1 as LNHDA and CDR2 as SQIVND (reference sequence). The CDR3 is CASSPVRGGEKLFF. CDR3 DNA sequence: TGTGCCAGTAGTCCCGTGAGAGGCGGTGAAAAACTGTTTTTT.

The chain links TRBV3-1 (or the pseudogene TRBV3-2) to TRBJ2-7, with 9 positions matching TRBD2. The CDR3 sequence is 16 residues long. From germline, CDR1 is LGHDT and CDR2 YNNKEL (reference sequence). The J segment lost 0 bases and the V segment lost 3 bases, leaving 6 bases of the junction unmatched. CDR3 DNA sequence: TGTGCCAGCAGCCAGGACTCTAGCGGGACCTCCTACGAGCAGTACTTC. Amino acid sequence: CASSQDSSGTSYEQYF.

The V gene is TRBV3-1 (or the pseudogene TRBV3-2), the J gene TRBJ1-3, with 9 bases matching TRBD1. The CDR3 is made up of 15 amino acids. The J segment lost 4 bases and the V segment lost 2 bases, leaving 3 bases of the junction unmatched. Germline V CDR1 and CDR2: LGHDT, YNNKEL (reference sequence). Written as DNA, the CDR3 is TGTGCCAGCAGCCAACGAGGGACAGGGGGAAACACCATATATTTT. Residues: CASSQRGTGGNTIYF.

The chain combines TRBV27 with TRBJ2-5; 9 positions match TRBD1. The CDR3 sequence is 15 residues long. CDR1 MNHEY and CDR2 SMNVEV come from the germline V gene (reference sequence). Unmatched junction bases numbered 11, after V lost 7 bases and J lost 5 bases. The CDR3 spells CASILDRGDGETQYF. The CDR3 DNA reads as TGTGCCAGCATCCTAGACAGGGGGGATGGGGAGACCCAGTACTTC.

The chain combines TRBV2 with TRBJ1-2; perhaps TRBD1 as D (5 bases). The germline gives CDR1 SNHLY, CDR2 FYNNEI. The CDR3 consists of 14 residues. Trimming left V 4 bases short and J 7 bases short, with 16 bases between. The CDR3: CASSALLQGGGYTF. CDR3 DNA sequence: TGTGCCAGCAGTGCATTACTCCAGGGAGGTGGCTACACCTTC.

V is TRBV2 and J is TRBJ2-2; 10 bases line up with TRBD2. With V trimmed by 1 base and J by 1 base, 12 bases remained unmatched. CDR1 is SNHLY and CDR2 is FYNNEI in the germline V gene. The CDR3 has 20 amino acids. The CDR3 sequence: CASSEESESGRALNTGELFF. Here the CDR3 DNA reads TGTGCCAGCAGTGAAGAAAGTGAGAGCGGGAGGGCCCTGAACACCGGGGAGCTGTTTTTT.

The chain carries TRBV5-4 and TRBJ1-6; D perhaps matches TRBD1 (6 bases). Trimming stripped 4 bases from V and 8 bases from J, with 13 bases between. The CDR3 is 14 amino acids. Germline loops: CDR1 SGHNT, CDR2 YYREEE (reference sequence). The CDR3 sequence is CASSPQGRDSPLHF. CDR3 DNA sequence: TGTGCCAGCAGCCCACAGGGCCGTGATTCACCCCTCCACTTT.

The V call is TRBV10-3, the J call TRBJ1-4; 7 bases fit TRBD1. With V trimmed by 10 bases and J by 5 bases, 10 bases remained unmatched. The germline gives CDR1 ENHRY, CDR2 SYGVKD. CDR3 length: 14 amino acids. The CDR3 loop reads CATYSGQTNEKLFF. Written as DNA, the CDR3 is TGTGCCACCTATTCGGGACAGACGAATGAAAAACTGTTTTTT.